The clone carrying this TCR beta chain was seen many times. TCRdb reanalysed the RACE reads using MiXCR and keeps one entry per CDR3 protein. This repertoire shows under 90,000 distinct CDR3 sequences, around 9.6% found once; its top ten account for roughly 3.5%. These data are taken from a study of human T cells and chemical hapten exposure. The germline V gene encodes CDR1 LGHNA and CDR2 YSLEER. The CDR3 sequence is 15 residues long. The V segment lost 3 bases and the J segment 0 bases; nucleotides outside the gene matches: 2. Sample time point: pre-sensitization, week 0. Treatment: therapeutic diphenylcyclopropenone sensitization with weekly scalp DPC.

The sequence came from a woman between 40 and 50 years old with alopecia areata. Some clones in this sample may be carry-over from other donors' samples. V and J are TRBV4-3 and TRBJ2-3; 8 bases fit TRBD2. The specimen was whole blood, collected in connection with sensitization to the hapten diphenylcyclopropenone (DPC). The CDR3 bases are TGCGCCAGCAGCCAGTGGACTAGCAGCACAGATACGCAGTATTTT. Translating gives CASSQWTSSTDTQYF.